The table lists the clone carrying this T cell receptor (beta chain) with a few counts. Its antigen is undetermined. The data originate from a study of cytomegalovirus exposure and HLA in healthy donors. PCR involved 60 Vbeta and 13 Jbeta primers. The repertoire was sequenced with immunoSEQ multiplex PCR; TCRdb's copy has only in-frame clones and lacks some. Of 150,000 to 200,000 clones in the sample, approximately 79% are singletons; the top ten hold less than 8.5%. Looked up from germline, CDR1 is MNHEY and CDR2 is SMNVEV (reference sequence). The CDR3 has 17 residues. The J segment lost 0 bases and the V segment lost 0 bases, leaving 6 bases of the junction unmatched. Study-level findings and limits: Owing to their indistinguishability, certain V segments, notably TRBV6-2 and TRBV6-3, were excluded. Sequences of the TCR beta chain were said to predict the HLA-A and HLA-B alleles of most subjects accurately. The Asian-associated ancestry cluster reportedly had fewer N-insertions than the roughly 670-donor mean in a later analysis. Presence/absence analyses treated sequencing depth as roughly uniform across donors.

The specimen was PBMCs. The receptor was isolated from a man aged 35-49 years in good health and CMV-seropositive. This sequence joins TRBV27 and TRBJ2-3; 7 bases match TRBD2. CDR3 DNA sequence: TGTGCCAGCAGTTTATCGAAAGCGGGGAGGAGCACAGATACGCAGTATTTT. This translates into CASSLSKAGRSTDTQYF.